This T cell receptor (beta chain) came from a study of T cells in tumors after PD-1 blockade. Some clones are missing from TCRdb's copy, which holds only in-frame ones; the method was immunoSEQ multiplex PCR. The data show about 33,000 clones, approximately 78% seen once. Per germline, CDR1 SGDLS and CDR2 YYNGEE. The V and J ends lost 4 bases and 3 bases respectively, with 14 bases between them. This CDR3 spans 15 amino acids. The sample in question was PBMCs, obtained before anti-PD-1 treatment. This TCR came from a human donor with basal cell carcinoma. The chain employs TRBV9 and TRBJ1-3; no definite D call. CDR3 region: CASSLDEGLGNTIYF. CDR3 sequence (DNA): TGTGCCAGCAGCCTTGATGAGGGTCTTGGAAACACCATATATTTT.